These 29 T cell receptor beta chains were all obtained from the same sample, sequenced in a study of shared clonotypes between healthy human individuals. Libraries were prepared by immunoSEQ multiplex PCR; TCRdb keeps only in-frame clonotypes and omits some of them. The sample consists of some 1 million clones, under 80% of them appearing once. What was sequenced was memory CD4+ T cells sorted from blood. Regarding subset: CD45RA-negative fraction. These receptors originate from a man aged 18 to 29 in good health.

This chain's CDR3 is CASSLSGANYGYTF. CDR3 DNA: TGTGCCAGCAGTTTAAGCGGGGCTAACTATGGCTACACCTTC. The chain combines TRBV27 with TRBJ1-2; no clear D gene. V shed 2 bases and J shed 0 bases, with 7 bases lying between them. CDR1 and CDR2 from the germline V gene are MNHEY and SMNVEV (reference sequence). CDR3 length equals 14 residues.

V is TRBV10-3 and J is TRBJ1-2; unclear D gene. Germline CDR1 is ENHRY and CDR2 is SYGVKD. V lost 0 bases and J 8 bases, leaving 7 bases between the germline ends. The CDR3 loop spans 12 amino acids. The CDR3 is CAISESILGYTF. The CDR3 coding sequence is TGTGCCATCAGTGAGTCGATTCTGGGCTACACCTTC.

This chain joins TRBV5-1 and TRBJ2-3; 8 positions agree with TRBD1. The CDR3 covers 15 residues. Germline V gives CDR1 SGHRS, CDR2 YFSETQ. The V segment lost 7 bases and the J segment 2 bases; nucleotides outside the gene matches: 9. In DNA form, the CDR3 reads TGCGCCAGCGGACGGACAGGGACGGTCACAGATACGCAGTATTTT. Its protein is CASGRTGTVTDTQYF.

This clone was observed many times. The chain links TRBV2 to TRBJ1-2, with D maybe TRBD1 (5 bases). The CDR3 sequence is 14 residues long. Trimming pared 1 base from V and 6 bases from J, leaving 12 bases between. Germline lookup yields CDR1 SNHLY and CDR2 FYNNEI. In DNA form, the CDR3 reads TGTGCCAGCAGTGAAGAAGTCGAGGGGAATGGCTACACCTTC. Encoded protein: CASSEEVEGNGYTF.

In the case of this clone: It differs at one base from a far larger clone, so likely a read error. The chain has TRBV29-1 and TRBJ2-3, with TRBD2 matching 8 bases. V lost 5 bases and J lost 0; bases outside the gene matches: 1. CDR1 is SQVTM and CDR2 is ANQGSEA in the germline V gene. CDR3 length: 13 residues. The CDR3 bases are TGCAGCGTTCCTAGCGGGAGCACAGATACGCAGTATTTT. This gives the protein CSVPSGSTDTQYF.

The J gene is TRBJ1-2, the V gene TRBV10-2; weak D call: TRBD1 (5 bases). The length of the CDR3 is 14 residues. The ends were cut back, 5 bases at V and 8 bases at J, with 18 bases in the middle. Germline-derived CDR1 and CDR2 are WSHSY and SAAADI. The CDR3 spells CASSSDRIRLGYTF. CDR3 nucleotides: TGCGCCAGCAGTTCAGACAGAATCCGTCTCGGCTACACCTTC.

This chain links TRBV9 with TRBJ2-1, with D possibly TRBD2 on 5 matching bases. The CDR3 runs to 15 residues. Germline CDR1 is SGDLS and CDR2 is YYNGEE. V dropped 4 bases and J dropped 4 bases, with 15 bases sitting between them. CDR3: CASSHYPLDYNEQFF. Written as DNA, the CDR3 is TGTGCCAGCAGCCACTACCCACTAGATTACAATGAGCAGTTCTTC.

The V and J genes are TRBV5-1 and TRBJ1-3, with unresolved D. Germline values: CDR1 SGHRS, CDR2 YFSETQ. CDR3 length: 13 residues. Trimming pared 0 bases from V and 8 bases from J, leaving 9 bases between. The DNA for the CDR3 is TGCGCCAGCAGCTTGGGACCGCGGGACACCATATATTTT. Translating it yields CASSLGPRDTIYF.

The CDR3 loop reads CASSPIDASGANVLTF. The CDR3 DNA follows: TGTGCCAGCTCACCGATCGACGCGTCTGGGGCCAACGTCCTGACTTTC. The V call is TRBV18, the J call TRBJ2-6; D call uncertain. Germline CDR1 and CDR2: KGHSH and LQKENI. Trimming removed 3 bases from V and 1 base from J, with 10 bases in between. CDR3 length: 16 residues.

The chain recombines TRBV7-2 with TRBJ2-3; D is possibly TRBD2 (5 bases). The CDR3 extends over 15 amino acids. Between the trimmed V and J ends, which lost 1 base and 1 base, there was a span of 9 bases. From germline, CDR1 is SGHTA and CDR2 FQGNSA. CDR3 amino acids: CASSLGVGGTDTQYF. CDR3 bases: TGTGCCAGCAGCTTAGGGGTCGGGGGCACAGATACGCAGTATTTT.

Concerning this clone itself: Other DNA sequences within the sample encode an identical CDR3. The chain has TRBV6-6 and TRBJ2-3, with D perhaps TRBD1 or TRBD2 (5 bases each). Germline CDR1 and CDR2: MNHNY and SVGAGI (reference sequence). V was trimmed by 2 bases and J by 0 bases, leaving 9 bases between them. The CDR3 totals 15 residues. CDR3 nucleotides: TGTGCCAGCAGTTACCGGGGCTCTAGCACAGATACGCAGTATTTT. Amino acid sequence: CASSYRGSSTDTQYF.

The chain combines TRBV15 with TRBJ1-4, with 9 nucleotides matching TRBD1. Germline V lookup: CDR1 LNHNV, CDR2 YYDKDF (reference sequence). This CDR3 has 16 residues. V was clipped by 2 bases and J by 2 bases; unmatched bases: 3. This CDR3 is CATSRTGGITNEKLFF. CDR3 nucleotides: TGTGCCACCAGCAGAACAGGGGGCATCACTAATGAAAAACTGTTTTTT.

Note on this clone: This specimen includes other DNA sequences encoding the same CDR3. The gene calls are TRBV9 and TRBJ1-1; D gene ambiguous. CDR1 and CDR2 from the germline V gene are SGDLS and YYNGEE. CDR3 length: 14 residues. V gave up 2 bases and J gave up 1 base, with 9 bases separating them. The CDR3 is CASSVAGRNTEAFF. CDR3 DNA: TGTGCCAGCAGCGTTGCAGGAAGGAACACTGAAGCTTTCTTT.

The chain joins TRBV5-1 to TRBJ2-3; no definite D call. The germline V and J ends were trimmed by 0 bases and 0 bases, with 17 bases remaining between them. CDR1 is SGHRS and CDR2 is YFSETQ in the germline V gene. This CDR3 has 18 amino acids. Here the CDR3 reads CASSLVPLAASSTDTQYF. CDR3 nucleotides: TGCGCCAGCAGCTTGGTTCCTTTGGCGGCCTCTAGCACAGATACGCAGTATTTT.

The V and J genes are TRBV11-3 and TRBJ2-2; no clear D gene. The CDR3 spans 12 residues. V dropped 5 bases and J dropped 5 bases, with 6 bases sitting between them. Germline V gene lookup returns CDR1 SGHNT and CDR2 YENEEA. The CDR3 region is CASSPPTGELFF. The CDR3 coding sequence is TGTGCCAGCAGCCCTCCTACCGGGGAGCTGTTTTTT.

The chain links TRBV28 to TRBJ2-1; D remains unclear. This CDR3 spans 12 amino acids. Germline loops: CDR1 MDHEN, CDR2 SYDVKM. V was trimmed by 5 bases and J by 4 bases, leaving 6 bases between them. In DNA, the CDR3 is TGTGCCAGCAGTAGATTTTACAATGAGCAGTTCTTC. This translates into CASSRFYNEQFF.

The chain is built from TRBV7-6 and TRBJ1-5; unclear D gene. V was trimmed by 1 base and J by 4 bases, leaving 11 bases between them. The CDR3 is 15 residues long. From germline, CDR1 is SGHVS and CDR2 FNYEAQ. The CDR3 sequence: CASSLDGRGNQPQHF. In DNA, the CDR3 is TGTGCCAGCAGCTTAGATGGACGCGGGAATCAGCCCCAGCATTTT.

This clone was seen a few times. Here the CDR3 DNA reads TGTGCCAGTAGTATCCCCGCCAGGAACACTGAAGCTTTCTTT. Protein sequence: CASSIPARNTEAFF. The chain uses TRBV19 and TRBJ1-1; no clear D gene. V was cut by 3 bases and J by 1 base, with 9 bases left in between. In germline, CDR1 is LNHDA, CDR2 SQIVND (reference sequence). This CDR3 spans 14 amino acids. Full variable domain (missing parts from reference TRBV19 and TRBJ1-1): DGGITQSPKYLFRKEGQNVTLSCEQNLNHDAMYWYRQDPGQGLRLIYYSQIVNDFQKGDIAEGYSVSREKKESFPLTVTSAQKNPTAFYLCASSIPARNTEAFFGQGTRLTVV.

The V and J genes are TRBV2 and TRBJ2-7; D not resolved. The germline V gene encodes CDR1 SNHLY and CDR2 FYNNEI. Between the trimmed V and J ends, which lost 8 bases and 5 bases, there was a span of 16 bases. This CDR3 region has 13 residues. The CDR3 is CASATRSRDEQYF. In nucleotides, the CDR3 is TGTGCCAGCGCAACGAGATCTAGGGACGAGCAGTACTTC. The entire variable domain, with the rest obtained from reference TRBV2 and TRBJ2-7, is as follows: EPEVTQTPSHQVTQMGQEVILRCVPISNHLYFYWYRQILGQKVEFLVSFYNNEISEKSEIFDDQFSVERPDGSNFTLKIRSTKLEDSAMYFCASATRSRDEQYFGPGTRLTVT.

As to this clone: Different DNA sequences within this sample yield the same CDR3. The gene calls are TRBV5-1 and TRBJ2-7; 10 positions agree with TRBD1. CDR3 size: 14 residues. The V gene end was trimmed by 4 bases and the J gene end by 2 bases; junction bases not matched to a gene: 3. Germline lookup yields CDR1 SGHRS and CDR2 YFSETQ. The CDR3 spells CASSTGQGAYEQYF. The CDR3 DNA follows: TGCGCCAGCAGCACCGGACAGGGGGCCTACGAGCAGTACTTC. Together with reference TRBV5-1 and TRBJ2-7, the CDR3 gives the full variable domain: KAGVTQTPRYLIKTRGQQVTLSCSPISGHRSVSWYQQTPGQGLQFLFEYFSETQRNKGNFPGRFSGRQFSNSRSEMNVSTLELGDSALYLCASSTGQGAYEQYFGPGTRLTVT.

The chain carries TRBV6-6 and TRBJ1-1; a weak D match, TRBD1 (6 bases). V was pared by 4 bases and J by 5 bases, with 11 bases between. The CDR3 has 13 residues. The germline V gene encodes CDR1 MNHNY and CDR2 SVGAGI (reference sequence). In DNA, the CDR3 is TGTGCCAGCAGTTCGACAGGTGCTACTGAAGCTTTCTTT. Encoded protein: CASSSTGATEAFF.

This chain connects TRBV5-1 to TRBJ1-4, with no clear D. This CDR3 contains 14 residues. Germline V gene sequence: CDR1 SGHRS, CDR2 YFSETQ. Trimming stripped 4 bases from V and 5 bases from J, with 12 bases between. The CDR3 region has the DNA TGCGCCAGCAGCCCCCGGACGGAGAATGAAAAACTGTTTTTT. Protein product: CASSPRTENEKLFF.

CDR3 protein: CASSLVGVRYGYTF. In nucleotides, the CDR3 is TGTGCCAGCAGTTTGGTAGGGGTGCGCTATGGCTACACCTTC. This chain links TRBV28 with TRBJ1-2, with a weak D call TRBD1 (5 bases). CDR3 length equals 14 residues. Trimming cost V 3 bases and J 4 bases, with 12 bases left between them. Germline V gene data show CDR1 as MDHEN and CDR2 as SYDVKM.

The V and J genes are TRBV5-6 and TRBJ2-3, with 9 bases identical to TRBD1. There are 16 residues in the CDR3. CDR1 is SGHDT, CDR2 YYEEEE, per germline. J was trimmed by 9 bases and V by 3 bases; bases with no gene match: 14. CDR3 in DNA: TGTGCCAGCAGCTACTTAGGGACAGGGAGTAACGAAACGCAGTATTTT. Translated: CASSYLGTGSNETQYF.

This chain joins TRBV5-1 and TRBJ2-7, with D maybe TRBD2 (6 bases). Germline V gives CDR1 SGHRS, CDR2 YFSETQ. The CDR3 contains 16 residues. Deletions cut 0 bases from V and 2 bases from J, with 15 bases between. The CDR3 DNA sequence: TGCGCCAGCAGCTTGGCCTCGGGGGTCGGAGCCTACGAGCAGTACTTC. It translates to CASSLASGVGAYEQYF.

This chain connects TRBV7-9 to TRBJ1-2; 8 positions match TRBD1. The length of the CDR3 is 15 residues. Germline values: CDR1 SEHNR, CDR2 FQNEAQ (reference sequence). V was clipped by 1 base and J by 8 bases; unmatched bases: 9. Written as DNA, the CDR3 is TGTGCCAGCAGCTTAGTAGGGACAGGCCCTGGGGGCTACACCTTC. This codes for CASSLVGTGPGGYTF.

The chain recombines TRBV7-9 with TRBJ1-4, with TRBD1 matching over 7 bases. This CDR3 is built from 14 residues. V lost 3 bases to trimming and J lost 6 bases; unmatched junction nucleotides: 4. Germline-derived CDR1 and CDR2 are SEHNR and FQNEAQ (reference sequence). The CDR3 reads CASSFARGDEKLFF. CDR3 DNA: TGTGCCAGCAGCTTTGCCAGGGGGGATGAAAAACTGTTTTTT.

Notes on this clone: A read error may account for a junction end that differs from germline. The V call is TRBV6-1, the J call TRBJ2-3, with D tentatively TRBD1 (5 bases). Germline-derived CDR1 and CDR2 are MNHNS and SASEGT. CDR3 length: 15 residues. Written as DNA, the CDR3 is TGTGCCAGCAGCGAAGGGGCAGGGCTAACAGATACGCAGTATTTT. Translated, it gives CASSEGAGLTDTQYF.

This rearrangement joins TRBV5-6 to TRBJ1-1; D not resolved. Germline CDR1 SGHDT, CDR2 YYEEEE. CDR3 length: 13 residues. Trimming removed 0 bases from V and 5 bases from J, with 8 bases in between. This CDR3 reads CASSLAGETEAFF. CDR3 DNA: TGTGCCAGCAGCTTGGCTGGGGAGACTGAAGCTTTCTTT. Using reference TRBV5-6 and TRBJ1-1 for the parts outside the CDR3, the full variable domain is DAGVTQSPTHLIKTRGQQVTLRCSPKSGHDTVSWYQQALGQGPQFIFQYYEEEERQRGNFPDRFSGHQFPNYSSELNVNALLLGDSALYLCASSLAGETEAFFGQGTRLTVV.